This TCR beta chain was sequenced for a study of identifying expanded T cells in peripheral blood. Study-level findings and limits: Technical replicates showed around 1.2 changed clones; about two weeks about 16.4; four weeks 19. Clone count variance between roughly two-week samples rose with total template count.

Method: immunoSEQ multiplex PCR; TCRdb's copy keeps in-frame clones and lacks some. The sample has 97,000 or so clones, roughly 88% seen once. With respect to this clone: Antigen: not known.

V was pared by 9 bases and J by 4 bases, with 10 bases between. The CDR3 is 11 residues long. Germline V gene data show CDR1 as MDHEN and CDR2 as SYDVKM. The genes are TRBV28 and TRBJ2-7; D may be TRBD1 (5 bases). Input material: blood. This TCR derives from a person between 18 and 70 years old in good health. The CDR3 DNA follows: TGTGCCAGTCAGCCAGGGTACGAGCAGTACTTC. Translation gives CASQPGYEQYF.